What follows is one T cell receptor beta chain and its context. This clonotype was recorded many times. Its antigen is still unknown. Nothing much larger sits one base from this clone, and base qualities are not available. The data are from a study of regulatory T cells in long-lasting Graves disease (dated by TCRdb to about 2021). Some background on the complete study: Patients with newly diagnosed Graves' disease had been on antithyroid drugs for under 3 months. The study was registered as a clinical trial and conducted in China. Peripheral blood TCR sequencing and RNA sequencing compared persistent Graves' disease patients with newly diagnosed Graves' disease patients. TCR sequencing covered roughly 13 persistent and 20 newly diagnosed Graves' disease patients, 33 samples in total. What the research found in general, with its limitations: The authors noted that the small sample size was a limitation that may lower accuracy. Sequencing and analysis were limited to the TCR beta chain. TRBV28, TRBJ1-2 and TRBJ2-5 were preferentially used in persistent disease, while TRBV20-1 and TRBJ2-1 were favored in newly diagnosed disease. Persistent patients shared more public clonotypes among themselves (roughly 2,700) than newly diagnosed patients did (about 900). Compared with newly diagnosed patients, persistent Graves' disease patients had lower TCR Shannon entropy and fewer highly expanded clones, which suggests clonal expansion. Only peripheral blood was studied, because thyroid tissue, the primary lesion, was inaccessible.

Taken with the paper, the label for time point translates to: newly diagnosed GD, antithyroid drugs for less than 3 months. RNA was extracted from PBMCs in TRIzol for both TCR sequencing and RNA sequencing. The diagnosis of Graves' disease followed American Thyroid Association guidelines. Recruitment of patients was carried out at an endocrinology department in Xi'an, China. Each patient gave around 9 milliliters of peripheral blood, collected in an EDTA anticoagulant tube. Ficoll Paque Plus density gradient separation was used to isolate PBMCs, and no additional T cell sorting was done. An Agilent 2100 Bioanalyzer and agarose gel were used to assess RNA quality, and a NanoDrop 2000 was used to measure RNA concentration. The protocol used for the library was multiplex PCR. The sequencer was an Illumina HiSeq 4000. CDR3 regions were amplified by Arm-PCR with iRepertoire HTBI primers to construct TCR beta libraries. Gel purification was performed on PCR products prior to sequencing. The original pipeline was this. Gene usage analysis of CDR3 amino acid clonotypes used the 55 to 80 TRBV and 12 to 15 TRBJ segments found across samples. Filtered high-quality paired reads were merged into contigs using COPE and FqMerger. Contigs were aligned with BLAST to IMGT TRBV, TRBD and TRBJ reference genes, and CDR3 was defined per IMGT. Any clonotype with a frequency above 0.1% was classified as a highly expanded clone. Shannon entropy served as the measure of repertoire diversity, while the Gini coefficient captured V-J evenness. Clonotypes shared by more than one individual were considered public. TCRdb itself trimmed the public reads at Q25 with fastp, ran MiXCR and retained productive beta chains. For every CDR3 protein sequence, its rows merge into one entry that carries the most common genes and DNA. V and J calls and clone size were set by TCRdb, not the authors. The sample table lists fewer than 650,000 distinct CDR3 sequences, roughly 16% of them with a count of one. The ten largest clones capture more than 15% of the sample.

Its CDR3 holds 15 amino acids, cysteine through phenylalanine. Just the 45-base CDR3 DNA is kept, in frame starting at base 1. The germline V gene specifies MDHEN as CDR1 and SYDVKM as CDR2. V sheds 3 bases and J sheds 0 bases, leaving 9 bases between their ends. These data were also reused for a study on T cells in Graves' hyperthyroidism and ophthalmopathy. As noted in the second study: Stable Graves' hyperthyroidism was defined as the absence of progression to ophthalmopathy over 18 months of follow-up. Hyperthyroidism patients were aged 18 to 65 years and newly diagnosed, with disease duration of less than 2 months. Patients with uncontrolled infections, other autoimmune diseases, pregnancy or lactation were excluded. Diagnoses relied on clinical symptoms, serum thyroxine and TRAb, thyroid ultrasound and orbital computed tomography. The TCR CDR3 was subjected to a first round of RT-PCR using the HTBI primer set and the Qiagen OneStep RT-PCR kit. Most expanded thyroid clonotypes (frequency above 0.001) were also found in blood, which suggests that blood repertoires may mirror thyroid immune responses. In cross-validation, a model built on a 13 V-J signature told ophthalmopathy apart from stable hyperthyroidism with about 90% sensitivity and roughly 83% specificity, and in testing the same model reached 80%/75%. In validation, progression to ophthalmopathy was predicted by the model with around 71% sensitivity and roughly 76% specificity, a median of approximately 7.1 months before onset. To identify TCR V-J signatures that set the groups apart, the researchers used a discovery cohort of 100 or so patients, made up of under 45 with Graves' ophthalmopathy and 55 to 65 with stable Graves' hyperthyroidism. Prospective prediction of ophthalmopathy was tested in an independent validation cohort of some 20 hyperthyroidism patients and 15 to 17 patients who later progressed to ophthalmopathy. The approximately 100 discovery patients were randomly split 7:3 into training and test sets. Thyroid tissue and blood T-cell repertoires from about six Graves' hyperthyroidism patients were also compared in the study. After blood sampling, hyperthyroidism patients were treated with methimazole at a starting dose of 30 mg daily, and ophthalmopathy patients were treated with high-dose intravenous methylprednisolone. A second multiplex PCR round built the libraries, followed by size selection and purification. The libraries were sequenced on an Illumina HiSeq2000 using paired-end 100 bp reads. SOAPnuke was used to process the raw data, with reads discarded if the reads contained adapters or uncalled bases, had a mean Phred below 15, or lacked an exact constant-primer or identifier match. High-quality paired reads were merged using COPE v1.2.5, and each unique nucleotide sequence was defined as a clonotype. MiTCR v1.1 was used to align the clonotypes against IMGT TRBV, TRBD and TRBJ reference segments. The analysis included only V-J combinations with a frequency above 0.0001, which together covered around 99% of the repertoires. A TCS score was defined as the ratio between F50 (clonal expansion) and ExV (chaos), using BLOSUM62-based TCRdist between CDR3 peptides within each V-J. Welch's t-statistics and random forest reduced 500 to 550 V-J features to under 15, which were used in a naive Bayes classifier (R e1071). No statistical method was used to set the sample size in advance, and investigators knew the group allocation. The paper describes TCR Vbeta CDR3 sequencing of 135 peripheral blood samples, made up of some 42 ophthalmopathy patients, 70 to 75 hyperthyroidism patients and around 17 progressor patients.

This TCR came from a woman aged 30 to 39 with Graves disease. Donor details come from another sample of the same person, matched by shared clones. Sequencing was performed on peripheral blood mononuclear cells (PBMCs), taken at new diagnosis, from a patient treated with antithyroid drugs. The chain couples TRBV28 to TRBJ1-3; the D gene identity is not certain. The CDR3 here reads CASSFPLSSGNTIYF. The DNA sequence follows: TGTGCCAGCAGTTTCCCCCTGAGCTCTGGAAACACCATATATTTT.